The entry below describes one T cell receptor (beta chain). This entry is derived from a study of glioma-infiltrating T cells after dendritic cell vaccination. Background on the study: Glioblastoma patients came from Phase I and II dendritic cell vaccination trials. Three intradermal dendritic cell vaccine injections were given every two weeks.

Germline loops: CDR1 MNHEY, CDR2 SVGAGI. V lost 7 bases, J lost 3 bases, and 16 bases lay in between. CDR3 length: 14 residues. Clones were read by immunoSEQ multiplex PCR, and TCRdb kept only the in-frame ones, dropping some. The sample carries approximately 50,000 clones, around nine tenths recorded once. Time point: after dendritic cell vaccination, including at tumor progression/relapse. Sequencing used blood, obtained after dendritic cell vaccination. This sequence was found in a human donor with glioblastoma. This chain links TRBV6-5 with TRBJ2-7; no reliable D call. This CDR3 is CASTNPHGNYEQYF. Written as DNA, the CDR3 is TGTGCCAGCACCAACCCCCATGGCAACTACGAGCAGTACTTC.